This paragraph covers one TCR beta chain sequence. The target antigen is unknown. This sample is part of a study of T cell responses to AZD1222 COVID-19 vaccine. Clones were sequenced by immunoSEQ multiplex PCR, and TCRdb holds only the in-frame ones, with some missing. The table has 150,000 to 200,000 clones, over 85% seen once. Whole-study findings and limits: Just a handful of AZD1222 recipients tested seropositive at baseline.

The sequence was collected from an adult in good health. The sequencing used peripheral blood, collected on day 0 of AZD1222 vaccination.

The chain's CDR3 is CASSQLTEAFF. Written as DNA, the CDR3 is TGTGCCAGCAGCCAACTCACTGAAGCTTTCTTT. The chain carries TRBV3-1 (or the pseudogene TRBV3-2) and TRBJ1-1; D not resolved. This CDR3 is 11 amino acids long. The V end lost 2 bases, the J end lost 4 bases, and 2 bases lay between the germline ends. Germline CDR1 is LGHDT and CDR2 is YNNKEL (reference sequence).